These T cell receptor beta chains were read from a single sample in a study of post-analysis software for immune sequencing data. TCRdb re-derived calls from the PCR reads in MiXCR, one entry per CDR3 protein. The sample has about 460,000 distinct CDR3 sequences; nearly 45% are singletons. The sequencing input was blood. Every receptor here comes from a girl aged 5-17 years with multiple sclerosis. CDR3s include the opening cysteine and the closing phenylalanine or tryptophan. A D gene is named only where the DNA matches it firmly. Clone size, where shown, is once, few, many, or a class for clones that have expanded.

>TRBV28|TRBJ2-7|TRBD2|-
CASSPSSGSLYEQYF
TGTGCCAGCAGTCCCTCTAGCGGGAGCCTCTACGAGCAGTACTTC
>TRBV7-9|TRBJ1-2|-|-
CASSPRANHLRGYTF
TGTGCCAGCAGCCCCAGGGCCAACCACCTAAGGGGCTACACCTTC
>TRBV20-1|TRBJ2-3|TRBD2|once
CSASGLAVVTDTQYF
TGCAGTGCTAGCGGGCTAGCGGTTGTCACAGATACGCAGTATTTT
>TRBV27|TRBJ2-7|-|-
CASLKRFGRDNEQYF
TGTGCCAGCCTCAAAAGGTTTGGCAGGGACAATGAGCAGTACTTC
>TRBV29-1|TRBJ2-3|TRBD2|few
CSVEGTSIIADTQYF
TGCAGCGTCGAAGGGACTAGTATTATCGCAGATACGCAGTATTTT
>TRBV5-1|TRBJ2-6|-|-
CASILGPGAGANVLTF
TGCGCCAGCATCCTCGGCCCGGGAGCTGGGGCCAACGTCCTGACTTTC
>TRBV7-8|TRBJ1-4|-|-
CASSLFSGAGGNEKLFF
TGTGCCAGCAGCTTATTTTCAGGGGCAGGTGGTAATGAAAAACTGTTTTTT
>TRBV20-1|TRBJ2-3|TRBD2|-
CSATTSGRATSATDTQYF
TGCAGTGCCACCACTAGCGGGAGGGCCACAAGCGCCACAGATACGCAGTATTTT
>TRBV29-1|TRBJ2-1|-|few
CSVEGTNSYNEQFF
TGCAGCGTTGAAGGGACTAACTCCTACAATGAGCAGTTCTTC
>TRBV5-1|TRBJ2-1|-|-
CASSFESSYNEQFF
TGCGCCAGCAGCTTTGAGAGCTCCTACAATGAGCAGTTCTTC
>TRBV5-1|TRBJ2-1|-|once
CASSLVSRNEQFF
TGCGCCAGCAGCTTGGTCTCTAGAAATGAACAGTTCTTC
>TRBV5-1|TRBJ2-5|-|-
CASSLNTGGQETQYF
TGCGCCAGCAGCTTGAATACAGGAGGACAAGAGACCCAGTACTTC
>TRBV28|TRBJ1-2|-|few
CASRTSDYGYTF
TGTGCCAGCAGAACCTCTGACTATGGCTACACCTTC
>TRBV12-3/TRBV12-4|TRBJ2-4|-|-
CASSLARGLQGKNIQYF
TGTGCCAGCAGTTTAGCGCGGGGGCTCCAGGGCAAAAACATTCAGTACTTC
>TRBV5-1|TRBJ2-1|TRBD1|-
CASSREGQGAYEQFF
TGCGCCAGCAGCCGGGAGGGACAGGGGGCCTATGAGCAGTTCTTC
>TRBV4-2|TRBJ2-7|-|few
CASSQGQTYEQYF
TGTGCCAGCAGCCAAGGGCAGACTTACGAGCAGTACTTC
>TRBV28|TRBJ2-5|-|-
CASSPSGTPFRVRYF
TGTGCCAGCAGTCCTTCCGGGACACCGTTCCGGGTACGGTACTTC
>TRBV7-7|TRBJ2-7|-|-
CASSLEEGYEQYF
TGTGCTAGCAGCTTAGAGGAGGGATACGAGCAGTACTTC
>TRBV29-1|TRBJ2-1|-|-
CSVGTGLYEQFF
TGCAGCGTCGGAACGGGACTTTATGAGCAGTTCTTC
>TRBV20-1|TRBJ2-2|TRBD2|medium-sized
CSASGGSETGELFF
TGCAGTGCTAGTGGCGGGAGCGAGACCGGGGAGCTGTTTTTT
>TRBV7-7|TRBJ2-6|-|many
CASSSNPGSEGANVLTF
TGTGCTAGCAGCAGCAATCCAGGGTCAGAAGGGGCCAACGTCCTGACTTTC
>TRBV24-1|TRBJ2-5|-|-
CATREPRRQETQYF
TGTGCCACCAGAGAACCTAGAAGGCAAGAGACCCAGTACTTC
>TRBV28|TRBJ2-5|TRBD2|-
CASRPTGTSGIETQYF
TGTGCCAGCAGGCCTACCGGGACTAGCGGGATTGAGACCCAGTACTTC
>TRBV4-1|TRBJ2-7|TRBD2|-
CASSQDGLAGGGEQYF
TGCGCCAGCAGCCAAGATGGGCTAGCGGGAGGTGGTGAGCAGTACTTC
>TRBV28|TRBJ2-3|TRBD2|few
CASSLGGLGQYF
TGTGCCAGCAGTTTAGGGGGACTAGGGCAGTATTTT
>TRBV15|TRBJ2-1|-|-
CATSRGVAHNEQFF
TGTGCCACCAGCAGAGGGGTGGCCCACAATGAGCAGTTCTTC
>TRBV14|TRBJ2-7|-|-
CASSQTARLTYEQYF
TGTGCCAGCAGCCAAACGGCAAGGTTGACCTACGAGCAGTACTTC
>TRBV15|TRBJ2-7|-|-
CATSRDGLAREAQYF
TGTGCCACCAGCAGAGATGGGCTAGCGCGAGAGGCCCAGTACTTC
>TRBV20-1|TRBJ1-4|-|few
CSARAAKGNEKLFF
TGCAGTGCTAGGGCGGCGAAGGGGAATGAAAAACTGTTTTTT
>TRBV29-1|TRBJ1-2|-|-
CSVEIREPANYGYTF
TGCAGCGTTGAAATAAGGGAACCAGCTAACTATGGCTACACCTTC
>TRBV4-1|TRBJ2-1|TRBD2|-
CASSQDSGSYEQFF
TGCGCCAGCAGCCAAGATAGCGGGAGCTATGAGCAGTTCTTC
>TRBV7-3|TRBJ1-4|-|-
CASSLAGGPNEKLFF
TGTGCCAGCAGCTTAGCCGGGGGCCCTAATGAAAAACTGTTTTTT
>TRBV28|TRBJ1-6|TRBD1|-
CASRKRQGEYSPLHF
TGTGCCAGCAGGAAAAGACAGGGGGAGTATTCACCCCTCCACTTT
>TRBV7-6|TRBJ2-1|TRBD2|few
CASSLLLAGGRIYNEQFF
TGTGCCAGCAGCTTATTGCTAGCGGGAGGGAGGATATACAATGAGCAGTTCTTC
>TRBV4-2|TRBJ2-1|-|few
CASSQDYRYNEQFF
TGTGCCAGCAGCCAAGATTACCGCTACAATGAGCAGTTCTTC
>TRBV6-5|TRBJ1-1|-|-
CASTPPAGNTEAFF
TGTGCCAGCACCCCCCCGGCCGGGAACACTGAAGCTTTCTTT
>TRBV6-1|TRBJ2-5|-|-
CASSAGELYQETQYF
TGTGCCAGCAGTGCCGGGGAGCTGTACCAAGAGACCCAGTACTTC
>TRBV7-9|TRBJ2-7|-|-
CASNKAGDYEEYF
TGTGCCAGCAATAAAGCAGGGGACTACGAGGAGTACTTC
>TRBV4-1|TRBJ2-7|-|-
CASSQVGTSPYEQYF
TGCGCCAGCAGCCAAGTTGGGACAAGCCCCTACGAGCAGTACTTC
>TRBV7-2|TRBJ2-1|TRBD2|few
CASSLSSGSDEQFF
TGTGCCAGCAGCTTAAGTAGCGGGAGTGATGAGCAGTTCTTC
>TRBV20-1|TRBJ2-3|-|-
CSARDPVRAGDTQYF
TGCAGTGCTAGAGATCCCGTGAGGGCGGGAGATACGCAGTATTTT
>TRBV5-1|TRBJ2-1|-|-
CASSLGTAEQFF
TGCGCCAGCAGCCTCGGGACCGCTGAGCAGTTCTTC
>TRBV25-1|TRBJ2-1|TRBD1|few
CASSDGDWTGNNEQFF
TGTGCCAGCAGTGATGGGGATTGGACAGGGAATAATGAGCAGTTCTTC
>TRBV2|TRBJ1-1|-|-
CASSEGGHLNTEAFF
TGTGCCAGCAGTGAAGGTGGACATTTGAACACTGAAGCTTTCTTT
>TRBV28|TRBJ2-3|TRBD2|-
CASTPPLAGGGDTQYF
TGTGCCAGCACGCCCCCTTTAGCGGGAGGAGGAGATACGCAGTATTTT
>TRBV20-1|TRBJ2-7|TRBD2|-
CSARDPLAVTYEQYF
TGCAGTGCTAGAGACCCACTAGCGGTCACCTACGAGCAGTACTTC
>TRBV20-1|TRBJ2-7|TRBD1|-
CSFGTGQSPLGEQYF
TGCAGTTTCGGGACAGGGCAGAGCCCTCTGGGCGAGCAGTACTTC
>TRBV28|TRBJ2-7|TRBD1|few
CASSTPGQGSYEQYF
TGTGCCAGCAGTACGCCGGGACAGGGTTCCTACGAGCAGTACTTC
>TRBV5-1|TRBJ1-2|TRBD1|-
CASSPEGAAGYTF
TGCGCCAGCAGCCCGGAGGGGGCGGCCGGCTACACCTTC
>TRBV28|TRBJ2-7|-|-
CASSPDPSRGQYF
TGTGCCAGCAGCCCCGACCCTTCCCGGGGGCAGTACTTC
>TRBV5-1|TRBJ2-4|-|-
CASSARDGKNIHYF
TGCGCCAGCAGCGCCCGGGACGGAAAAAACATTCACTACTTC
>TRBV5-1|TRBJ2-1|TRBD2|once
CASSQGLAGGYEQFF
TGCGCCAGCAGCCAGGGACTAGCGGGAGGATATGAGCAGTTCTTC
>TRBV14|TRBJ1-1|-|-
CASSQAGRYTEAFF
TGTGCCAGCAGCCAAGCGGGGAGGTACACTGAAGCTTTCTTT
>TRBV7-2|TRBJ1-1|-|-
CASSLDGEENTEAFF
TGTGCCAGCAGCTTAGATGGGGAGGAGAACACTGAAGCTTTCTTT
>TRBV19|TRBJ1-2|TRBD1|-
CASSPGDRSNYGYTF
TGTGCCAGTAGTCCGGGGGACAGGAGTAACTATGGCTACACCTTC